Below are 29 T cell receptor gamma chains sequenced from a single sample in a study of Vδ1+ human thymocytes. Study outcomes and limitations: In the thymus, TRG and TRD repertoires looked highly polyclonal with Gaussian CDR3 lengths.

No cognate antigen is known for these TCRs. The template was reverse-transcribed extracted RNA. Multiplex PCR used pooled V-gene forward primers and a constant-region reverse primer to amplify CDR3s. TCRdb reanalysed the multiplex PCR reads with CATT. The table has approximately 40,000 gamma-chain clones, 20% seen once. The sequencing sample was made of Vdelta1+ gamma-delta thymocytes from the thymus. Subset noted: FACS-sorted CD3+ TCRalphabeta- TCRVdelta1+ TCRVdelta2- thymocytes. The receptors derive from a girl less than two years old who had congenital heart surgery.

This clone appeared a few times. Only one base separates this from a far larger clonotype, so it likely reflects a read error. This sequence joins TRGV2 and TRGJ1 or TRGJ2. Germline trimming cut 5 bases from V and 3 bases from J; bases unmatched to any gene: 4. The germline gives CDR1 EGSNGY, CDR2 YDSYNSKV. The CDR3 runs to 12 residues. The CDR3 coding sequence is TGTGCCACCTGGGCTGGTTATTATAAGAAACTCTTT. Amino acid sequence: CATWAGYYKKLF.

The rearrangement links TRGV4 to TRGJ1 or TRGJ2. V lost 8 bases, J lost 3 bases, and 7 bases stayed unmatched. Germline CDR1 reads EGSTGY; CDR2 reads YDSYTSSV. This CDR3 is built from 12 residues. CDR3 nucleotide sequence: TGTGCCACCTATATGGGTTATTATAAGAAACTCTTT. It codes for CATYMGYYKKLF.

This chain links TRGV4 with TRGJ1 or TRGJ2. This CDR3 has 14 amino acids. The V gene's germline CDR1 is EGSTGY and CDR2 YDSYTSSV. Trimming at V came to 4 bases and at J to 6 bases, leaving 12 bases not matched to a gene. The chain's CDR3 is CATWEEGRGYKKLF. CDR3 DNA: TGTGCCACCTGGGAGGAGGGGAGAGGTTATAAGAAACTCTTT.

This clone was recorded a few times. The rearrangement uses TRGV2 and TRGJ1 or TRGJ2. Germline lookup yields CDR1 EGSNGY and CDR2 YDSYNSKV. There are 10 residues in the CDR3. V gave up 7 bases and J gave up 11 bases; unmatched junction bases: 8. This chain's CDR3 is CATCTGQKLF. The CDR3 nucleotides read TGTGCCACCTGCACGGGCCAGAAACTCTTT.

Of note for this clone: A clone one base away is much larger, so this may be a read error. The V call is TRGV2, the J call TRGJ1 or TRGJ2. Looked up from germline, CDR1 is EGSNGY and CDR2 is YDSYNSKV. This CDR3 contains 12 residues. After removal of 0 bases from V and 9 bases from J, the junction contained 5 bases not matched to a gene. As DNA, the CDR3 is TGTGCCACCTGGGACGGGCATTTTAAGAAACTCTTT. Protein product: CATWDGHFKKLF.

This chain joins TRGV8 and TRGJ1 or TRGJ2. CDR1 VENAVY and CDR2 YDSYNSRV come from the germline V gene. The CDR3 totals 13 residues. Unmatched junction bases numbered 8, after V lost 3 bases and J lost 6 bases. CDR3 coding DNA: TGTGCCACCTGGGATGAGTATTGTTATAAGAAACTCTTT. Protein product: CATWDEYCYKKLF.

The chain recombines TRGV5 with TRGJ1 or TRGJ2. This CDR3 comprises 14 residues. With V trimmed by 0 bases and J by 6 bases, 8 bases remained unmatched. CDR1 is VINAFY, CDR2 YDVSNSKD, per germline. This CDR3 reads CATWDRPYSYKKLF. CDR3 DNA sequence: TGTGCCACCTGGGACAGGCCGTATAGTTATAAGAAACTCTTT.

This clone is labeled as medium-sized. Other DNA sequences in this sample translate to the same CDR3. The chain joins TRGV2 to TRGJ1 or TRGJ2. Germline V CDR1 and CDR2: EGSNGY, YDSYNSKV. The CDR3 runs to 11 residues. The junction had 5 bases not matched to a gene; V was cut back by 0 bases and J by 12 bases. CDR3 region: CATWDGPGKLF. For the CDR3, the DNA is TGTGCCACCTGGGACGGGCCTGGGAAACTCTTT.

The V gene is TRGV8, the J gene TRGJ1 or TRGJ2. The CDR3 is 14 residues long. Trimming cost V 5 bases and J 5 bases; bases outside gene matches: 12. Germline V lookup: CDR1 VENAVY, CDR2 YDSYNSRV. The chain's CDR3 is CATWVFLADYKKLF. The CDR3 DNA is TGTGCCACCTGGGTCTTCCTAGCAGATTATAAGAAACTCTTT.

This clone was seen a few times. The chain joins TRGV4 to TRGJ1 or TRGJ2. The CDR3 loop spans 12 amino acids. Trimming took 0 bases from V and 11 from J; bases not matched to a gene: 7. The germline V gene encodes CDR1 EGSTGY and CDR2 YDSYTSSV. In nucleotides, the CDR3 is TGTGCCACCTGGGATGGGCACACGGAGAAACTCTTT. This encodes CATWDGHTEKLF.

This clone has just a few counts. This chain links TRGV2 with TRGJ1 or TRGJ2. CDR3 size: 14 residues. The J segment lost 0 bases and the V segment lost 4 bases, leaving 6 bases of the junction unmatched. In germline, CDR1 is EGSNGY, CDR2 YDSYNSKV. The CDR3 here is CATWDRANYYKKLF. Here the CDR3 DNA reads TGTGCCACCTGGGATAGGGCGAATTATTATAAGAAACTCTTT.

This clone was observed once. The rearrangement uses TRGV8 and TRGJ1 or TRGJ2. CDR1 VENAVY and CDR2 YDSYNSRV come from the germline V gene. J was trimmed by 8 bases and V by 2 bases; bases with no gene match: 12. The CDR3 is made up of 14 amino acids. CDR3 sequence: CATWDIEGTDKKLF. The CDR3 nucleotides are TGTGCCACCTGGGATATTGAGGGGACAGATAAGAAACTCTTT.

The rearrangement uses TRGV8 and TRGJP2. Germline V lookup: CDR1 VENAVY, CDR2 YDSYNSRV. V lost 4 bases, J lost 10 bases, and 12 bases stayed unmatched. This CDR3 comprises 14 residues. This CDR3 is CATWEPPRIWIKTF. CDR3 bases: TGTGCCACCTGGGAACCCCCTAGGATTTGGATCAAGACGTTT.

The genes are TRGV4 and TRGJ1 or TRGJ2. This CDR3 spans 14 amino acids. CDR1 EGSTGY and CDR2 YDSYTSSV come from the germline V gene. With 3 bases clipped from V and 10 bases from J, the junction kept 15 bases outside the gene matches. The CDR3 is CATWDKRLSEKKLF. CDR3 in DNA: TGTGCCACCTGGGATAAGCGTTTATCGGAGAAGAAACTCTTT.

Concerning this clone itself: A junction boundary mismatches the germline segment, possibly from a read error. The chain recombines TRGV9 with TRGJ1 or TRGJ2. The CDR3 is made up of 13 amino acids. Germline values: CDR1 GITISATS, CDR2 ISYDGTV (reference sequence). The CDR3 nucleotides are TGTACCTTGTGGGAGAGCCTTCGGAATAAGAAACTCTTT. Encoded protein: CTLWESLRNKKLF.

The chain has TRGV9 and TRGJ1 or TRGJ2. The CDR3 spans 16 residues. Germline loops: CDR1 GITISATS, CDR2 ISYDGTV (reference sequence). V dropped 0 bases and J dropped 3; count of bases not matched to a gene: 11. The CDR3 DNA follows: TGTGCCTTGTGGGAGGTGTTCAAGCGGCCTTATTATAAGAAACTCTTT. It specifies CALWEVFKRPYYKKLF.

On this clone: The same CDR3 arises from other DNA sequences in this sample as well. This chain uses TRGV9 with TRGJ1 or TRGJ2. CDR3 length: 14 residues. Germline V gives CDR1 GITISATS, CDR2 ISYDGTV (reference sequence). J gave up 2 bases and V 1 base, and 5 bases lay outside the gene matches. CDR3 sequence (DNA): TGTGCCTTGTGGGAGGTACTCGATTATTATAAGAAACTCTTT. Residues: CALWEVLDYYKKLF.

The chain uses TRGV3 and TRGJ1 or TRGJ2. This CDR3 has 15 amino acids. J gave up 3 bases and V 5 bases, and 13 bases lay outside the gene matches. Per germline, CDR1 VTNTFY and CDR2 YDVSTARD (reference sequence). The CDR3 region is CATWVLKGLYYKKLF. The CDR3 DNA is TGTGCCACCTGGGTCTTAAAGGGACTTTATTATAAGAAACTCTTT.

This clone was seen a handful of times. This chain links TRGV9 with TRGJ1 or TRGJ2. Germline V CDR1 and CDR2: GITISATS, ISYDGTV (reference sequence). The J segment lost 11 bases and the V segment lost 1 base, leaving 5 bases of the junction unmatched. The CDR3 extends over 11 amino acids. The CDR3 DNA sequence: TGTGCCTTGTGGGAGGTAGGTCAGAAACTCTTT. It encodes CALWEVGQKLF.

The V call is TRGV9, the J call TRGJ1 or TRGJ2. Germline values: CDR1 GITISATS, CDR2 ISYDGTV (reference sequence). The CDR3 totals 14 residues. V lost 4 bases to trimming and J lost 7 bases; unmatched junction nucleotides: 13. CDR3 nucleotide sequence: TGTGCCTTGTGGGACGATAAGGTTGGGTATAAGAAACTCTTT. Translated: CALWDDKVGYKKLF.

There are a few counts of this clone. This chain uses TRGV8 with TRGJ1 or TRGJ2. Per the germline V gene, CDR1 is VENAVY and CDR2 is YDSYNSRV. V shed 1 base and J 10 bases; nucleotides not matched to a gene: 10. The CDR3 is 13 amino acids. The CDR3 sequence: CATWDSNSAKKLF. The CDR3 DNA sequence: TGTGCCACCTGGGATAGTAATTCGGCGAAGAAACTCTTT.

The chain carries TRGV9 and TRGJ1 or TRGJ2. This CDR3 is 15 amino acids long. Germline V gives CDR1 GITISATS, CDR2 ISYDGTV (reference sequence). Losses at the gene ends were 0 bases for V and 5 bases for J; bases not matched to a gene: 10. CDR3 region: CALWEVPQAHYKKLF. In DNA, the CDR3 is TGTGCCTTGTGGGAGGTGCCCCAGGCGCATTATAAGAAACTCTTT.

V usage is TRGV8 and J usage is TRGJ1 or TRGJ2. Germline V gives CDR1 VENAVY, CDR2 YDSYNSRV. Germline trimming cut 1 base from V and 8 bases from J; bases unmatched to any gene: 5. The CDR3 is made up of 12 amino acids. The CDR3 nucleotides are TGTGCCACCTGGGATAGCGAGGATAAGAAACTCTTT. This codes for CATWDSEDKKLF.

On this clone itself: Compared with germline, one end of the junction differs, possibly owing to a read error. The V call is TRGV8, the J call TRGJP1. CDR3 length equals 15 residues. Germline assignment: CDR1 VENAVY and CDR2 YDSYNSRV. CDR3 sequence: CAAWDDDTTGWFKIF. Here the CDR3 DNA reads TGTGCCGCCTGGGATGATGATACCACTGGTTGGTTCAAGATATTT.

In regard to this clone: A read error may produce the germline difference seen at one junction end. This specimen includes other DNA sequences encoding the same CDR3. This chain joins TRGV4 and TRGJ1 or TRGJ2. This CDR3 contains 13 residues. In germline, CDR1 is EGSTGY, CDR2 YDSYTSSV. The CDR3, as DNA: TGCGCCACCTGGGATGGGAGTTATTATAAGAAACTCTTT. Amino acids: CATWDGSYYKKLF.

This rearrangement joins TRGV4 to TRGJ1 or TRGJ2. J was trimmed by 5 bases and V by 8 bases; bases with no gene match: 12. This CDR3 contains 13 residues. Germline loops: CDR1 EGSTGY, CDR2 YDSYTSSV. The CDR3 nucleotides read TGTGCCACCTTCCTTCCTCGGGATTATAAGAAACTCTTT. The encoded protein is CATFLPRDYKKLF.

The chain is built from TRGV5 and TRGJP1. The CDR3 sequence is 19 residues long. Germline V lookup: CDR1 VINAFY, CDR2 YDVSNSKD. With V trimmed by 0 bases and J by 0 bases, 13 bases remained unmatched. The CDR3 DNA is TGTGCCACCTGGGACAGGCCTGGGCGAGTGTATACCACTGGTTGGTTCAAGATATTT. This sequence encodes CATWDRPGRVYTTGWFKIF.

The chain joins TRGV9 to TRGJ1 or TRGJ2. Germline loops: CDR1 GITISATS, CDR2 ISYDGTV (reference sequence). The V gene end was trimmed by 0 bases and the J gene end by 11 bases; junction bases not matched to a gene: 10. This CDR3 is built from 13 residues. CDR3 sequence reads: CALWEVLGGEKLF. The CDR3 DNA is TGTGCCTTGTGGGAGGTGCTGGGAGGGGAGAAACTCTTT.

The J gene is TRGJ1 or TRGJ2, the V gene TRGV3. Germline V gene data show CDR1 as VTNTFY and CDR2 as YDVSTARD (reference sequence). CDR3 size: 17 residues. V lost 0 bases, J lost 5 bases, and 16 bases stayed unmatched. The CDR3 bases are TGTGCCACCTGGGACAGGAACGTACCCCTTTTTGATTATAAGAAACTCTTT. This sequence encodes CATWDRNVPLFDYKKLF.